This TCR beta chain was captured by sequencing in a study of T cells in Graves' hyperthyroidism and ophthalmopathy. Study at large: Staff took peripheral blood when the initial diagnosis was made, before any treatment began.

J was trimmed by 16 bases and V by 8 bases; bases with no gene match: 9. Looked up from germline, CDR1 is MNHEY and CDR2 is SMNVEV (reference sequence). The CDR3 consists of 11 residues. There were TCR beta CDR3 regions amplified from RNA transcripts. The HTBI set primed first-round TCR CDR3 RT-PCR. TCRdb independently ran MiXCR on the multiplex PCR reads; one entry per CDR3 protein. The sample comprises hundreds of thousands of distinct CDR3 sequences, 11% to 15% of which are singletons, and 20% to 25% rests with the top ten. Study-wide results and caveats: Among clonotypes expanded in thyroid above 0.001, most were also found in blood.

For Graves' hyperthyroidism to be stable, ophthalmopathy could not progress within 18 months. Recently diagnosed hyperthyroidism of less than 2 months' duration affected patients aged 18 to 65. Concerning this clonotype: Its target is not known.

The sequenced material came from blood. This sequence was found in a young woman with Graves' hyperthyroidism. This chain uses TRBV27 with TRBJ2-1, with 9 bases matching TRBD1. CDR3 coding DNA: TGTGCCAGCTACACGCGGGACAGGGAATTCTTC. This sequence encodes CASYTRDREFF.